These T cell receptor beta chains were read from a single sample in a study of neurological immune-mediated disorders. TCRdb used MiXCR to reprocess the 5' RACE reads, holding one entry per CDR3 protein. In the table there are 35,000 or so distinct CDR3 sequences, 14% of which are singletons. The sequencing input was PBMCs. The receptors were sampled from a woman aged 50 to 60 with HTLV-1-associated myelopathy (HAM/TSP). CDR3s include the opening cysteine and the closing phenylalanine or tryptophan. The D gene is left open where the match is weak. Clone sizes are given selectively: once, few, many, or a class where the clone is expanded.

many | 16 | TRBJ2-5 | TRBV27 | - | TGTGCCAGCAGTTTATATTCAGGAAGATATTTCGGGACCCAGTACTTC | CASSLYSGRYFGTQYF
many | 15 | TRBJ1-5 | TRBV10-3 | - | TGTGCCATCAGTGCCGGGGGCCCAGGCAATCAGCCCCAGCATTTT | CAISAGGPGNQPQHF
many | 14 | TRBJ1-1 | TRBV7-2 | TRBD1 | TGTGCCAGCAGCCTAATACCAGGGGGCCTGGGAGCTTTCTTT | CASSLIPGGLGAFF
many | 12 | TRBJ2-2 | TRBV9 | - | TGTGCCAGCAGCGCACAGGGCAGGGAGCTGTTTTTT | CASSAQGRELFF
many | 14 | TRBJ2-5 | TRBV7-8 | - | TGTGCCAGCAGCTTAGCTATGGGGAAGGAGACCCAGTACTTC | CASSLAMGKETQYF
many | 15 | TRBJ2-5 | TRBV5-1 | - | TGCGCCAGCAGCTTGGGCAGGGGCCCCCAAGAGACCCAGTACTTC | CASSLGRGPQETQYF
- | 15 | TRBJ2-2 | TRBV7-8 | - | TGTGCCAGCAGCTTAGATGGATCGTGGACCTCGGAGCTGTTTTTT | CASSLDGSWTSELFF
many | 14 | TRBJ2-5 | TRBV20-1 | - | TGCAGTGCTAGAGATTTACGGGGCCAAGAGACCCAGTACTTC | CSARDLRGQETQYF
many | 14 | TRBJ2-3 | TRBV7-2 | TRBD2 | TGTGCCAGCAGACTAGCGGGGGGGACAGATACGCAGTATTTT | CASRLAGGTDTQYF
many | 13 | TRBJ2-5 | TRBV6-2/TRBV6-3 | - | TGTGCCACCAGGGAGGTGACTCAAGAGACCCAGTACTTC | CATREVTQETQYF
many | 14 | TRBJ1-2 | TRBV28 | - | TGTGCCAGCAGTTTACCCGGGACGGACTATGGCTACACCTTC | CASSLPGTDYGYTF